The entry below describes one T cell receptor (beta chain). This sample was taken from a study of blood T cell repertoires in COVID-19. The wider study: The United States, Italy and Spain supplied acute and convalescent COVID-19 samples. PBMCs, B-cell-depleted T cells, or T cells provided the cDNA or gDNA that made up the material.

CDR3 length equals 16 residues. J was trimmed by 5 bases and V by 5 bases; bases with no gene match: 9. The germline V gene encodes CDR1 KGHSH and CDR2 LQKENI. Source study methods: Estimates of nucleated cell counts were drawn from the amplification of reference gene primers. Generated by immunoSEQ multiplex PCR, the TCRdb table keeps only in-frame clones and is missing some. The V and J calls and clone size come from that table; D and trimming were worked out from the DNA. The table has 200,000 or so clones, 60% to 85% seen once. This receptor was taken from a man aged 60-69 years with active or convalescent COVID-19. V is TRBV18 and J is TRBJ1-5; 10 nucleotides align to TRBD1. Material for sequencing was peripheral blood. CDR3 region: CASSSRDRGGYQPQHF. CDR3 DNA: TGTGCCAGCTCAAGCCGGGACAGGGGTGGATATCAGCCCCAGCATTTT.